The rows below give T cell receptor beta chains drawn from one sample of a study of beta chain features in type 1 diabetes. The protocol was immunoSEQ multiplex PCR, while the TCRdb copy is restricted to in-frame clones and leaves out a portion. The sample holds roughly 25,000 clones; about 70% are singletons and the top ten take approximately 2.3%. Specimen: Tregs from blood. The source is a woman aged 40 to 50 in good health. CDR3s include the opening cysteine and the closing phenylalanine or tryptophan. A D gene is named only where the DNA matches it firmly. Clone size appears in some rows only: once, few, many, or a class for an expanded clone.

>.|TRBV19|TRBD1|15|TRBJ1-4
TGTGCCACCGCGACAGGGATTTCAACTAATGAAAAACTGTTTTTT
CATATGISTNEKLFF
>.|TRBV6-5|.|11|TRBJ1-2
TGTGCCAGCAGCGACATTAATGGCTACACCTTC
CASSDINGYTF
>.|TRBV2|TRBD1|14|TRBJ2-3
TGTGCCAGCAGTGCGGGACAGGTATTAGATACGCAGTATTTT
CASSAGQVLDTQYF
>.|TRBV7-2|.|16|TRBJ1-3
TGTGCCAGCAGCTTAGTTGGGGCAACTTATGGAAACACCATATATTTT
CASSLVGATYGNTIYF
>.|TRBV7-9|TRBD2|14|TRBJ2-7
TGTGCCAGCAGCCTATCGGGAGGGATCCACGAGCAGTACTTC
CASSLSGGIHEQYF
>once|TRBV5-4|.|16|TRBJ2-4
TGTGCCAGCAGCTTGGGTATTGGGGGCTTTCGGTTTATTCAGTACTTC
CASSLGIGGFRFIQYF
>.|TRBV6-6|.|15|TRBJ2-2
TGTGCCAGCAGTTACGCAGGGGGGCCCCTCGGGGAGCTGTTTTTT
CASSYAGGPLGELFF
>.|TRBV7-2|.|13|TRBJ2-2
TGTGCCAGCAAGACGTCCGCGGGCGGGGAGCTGTTTTTT
CASKTSAGGELFF
>few|TRBV7-4|.|14|TRBJ1-3
TGTGCCAGCAGCTTAGCGCTGTCGGGGTACACCATATATTTT
CASSLALSGYTIYF
>.|TRBV6-5|.|14|TRBJ2-7
TGTGCCAGCAGCCCCGGGGTTGGGTCCTACGAGCAGTACTTC
CASSPGVGSYEQYF
>once|TRBV11-2|TRBD1|12|TRBJ1-2
TGTGCCAGCAGCCGACAGGGAAGGGGCTACACCTTC
CASSRQGRGYTF
>.|TRBV5-1|.|13|TRBJ2-1
TGCGCCAGCAGCTTGGCGTACTACAATGAGCAGTTCTTC
CASSLAYYNEQFF
>.|TRBV7-9|TRBD1|14|TRBJ1-5
TGTGCCAGCACCCAGGGGGCCCCTAATCAGCCCCAGCATTTT
CASTQGAPNQPQHF
>.|TRBV6-5|.|14|TRBJ1-3
TGTGCCAGCAGTTACGTGGGCGTTGGAAACACCATATATTTT
CASSYVGVGNTIYF
>.|TRBV6-1|TRBD1|16|TRBJ1-1
TGTGCCAGCAGTGAGGGACAGGGGGCCGGGGGCACTGAAGCTTTCTTT
CASSEGQGAGGTEAFF
>few|TRBV2|.|15|TRBJ1-2
TGTGCCAGCACCGTATGGAACGACAGGAACTATGGCTACACCTTC
CASTVWNDRNYGYTF
>.|TRBV6-1|.|13|TRBJ2-5
TGTGCCAGCAGTGACTGGGGCTGGGGGACCCAGTACTTC
CASSDWGWGTQYF
>.|TRBV2|TRBD2|14|TRBJ2-3
TGTGCCAGTTCGACTAGCGGGGCGATAGATACGCAGTATTTT
CASSTSGAIDTQYF
>.|TRBV5-1|TRBD1|15|TRBJ1-6
TGCGCCAGCAGACGATGGGGACAGGGAGAATCACCCCTCCACTTT
CASRRWGQGESPLHF
>.|TRBV2|TRBD1|15|TRBJ1-3
TGTGCCAGCAGTCGACAGGGGACACCTGGAAACACCATATATTTT
CASSRQGTPGNTIYF
>.|TRBV7-2|.|15|TRBJ2-7
TGTGCCAGCAGTTTGGGGGCAGGGAGACTCTACGAGCAGTACTTC
CASSLGAGRLYEQYF
>.|TRBV10-3|.|13|TRBJ1-4
TGTGCCATCTCCGCCAGGGCTAATGAAAAACTGTTTTTT
CAISARANEKLFF
>.|TRBV29-1|.|14|TRBJ1-1
TGCAGCGCCCTAGGGGGGGGGACCTACACTGAAGCTTTCTTT
CSALGGGTYTEAFF
>.|TRBV7-2|.|14|TRBJ2-5
TGTGCCAGCAGCCTACAAGGGTCAGGGGAGACCCAGTACTTC
CASSLQGSGETQYF
>.|TRBV25-1|TRBD1|13|TRBJ2-5
TGTGCCAGCAGTGAATCCGGGACAGGGTTCCAGTACTTC
CASSESGTGFQYF
>.|TRBV5-1|TRBD1|15|TRBJ1-1
TGCGCCAGCAGCTTGGGACAGGGGCGGAACACTGAAGCTTTCTTT
CASSLGQGRNTEAFF
>medium-sized|TRBV5-4|.|12|TRBJ2-7
TGTGCCAGCAGTTTGAGAGACTACGAGCAGTACTTC
CASSLRDYEQYF
>few|TRBV5-5|.|16|TRBJ2-1
TGTGCCAGCAGCTTTTCTAGCCAGGTCATCTACAATGAGCAGTTCTTC
CASSFSSQVIYNEQFF
>.|TRBV2|TRBD2|15|TRBJ2-3
TGTGCCAGCAGGGTACTAGCGGGGCTCACAGATACGCAGTATTTT
CASRVLAGLTDTQYF
>.|TRBV19|.|14|TRBJ1-5
TGTGCCAGTAGTTTCCAGACAGCTAATCAGCCCCAGCATTTT
CASSFQTANQPQHF
>few|TRBV5-4|.|13|TRBJ1-5
TGTGCCAGCAGCTGGGGACTTAATCAGCCCCAGCATTTT
CASSWGLNQPQHF
>.|TRBV7-2|.|15|TRBJ2-3
TGTGCCAGCAGCTTAGCGGGGGGGGCAGTGGATACGCAGTATTTT
CASSLAGGAVDTQYF
>few|TRBV10-3|TRBD2|15|TRBJ2-3
TGTGCCAGCAGTCCGGGACTAGCGGGGGGGATGTTGGAGTATTTT
CASSPGLAGGMLEYF
>.|TRBV7-9|TRBD1|13|TRBJ1-1
TGTGCCAGCAGCTCTCGACAGGGCCTGTGGGCTTTCTTT
CASSSRQGLWAFF
>few|TRBV28|.|12|TRBJ2-2
TGTGCCAGCAGTTTACGTCCCGGGGAGCTGTTTTTT
CASSLRPGELFF
>.|TRBV5-1|.|14|TRBJ2-3
TGCGCCAGCAGCTTGGACAAAATCACAGATACGCAGTATTTT
CASSLDKITDTQYF
>once|TRBV29-1|TRBD1|14|TRBJ2-4
TGCAGCGTCGCCGACAGGGGAGCCAAAAACATTCAGTACTTC
CSVADRGAKNIQYF
>.|TRBV10-3|TRBD1|15|TRBJ2-5
TGTGCCATCAGGGGGACAGGGCAACGCCAAGAGACCCAGTACTTC
CAIRGTGQRQETQYF
>few|TRBV6-1|.|14|TRBJ1-2
TGTGCCAGCAGTGGAAGGGGGAAAAACTATGGCTACACCTTC
CASSGRGKNYGYTF
>.|TRBV5-1|TRBD1|16|TRBJ2-3
TGCGCCAGCAGCCGAATCGGACAGGGGAACACAGATACGCAGTATTTT
CASSRIGQGNTDTQYF
>.|TRBV29-1|TRBD1|12|TRBJ1-2
TGCAGCGTAGCGGACAGGAACTATGGCTACACCTTC
CSVADRNYGYTF
>few|TRBV7-2|.|15|TRBJ1-5
TGTGCCAGCAGCGAGGGCAGGCGATACAATCAGCCCCAGCATTTT
CASSEGRRYNQPQHF
>few|TRBV5-4|TRBD1|15|TRBJ2-2
TGTGCCAGCAGACGGGACAGGGGGCGTACCGGGGAGCTGTTTTTT
CASRRDRGRTGELFF
>.|TRBV5-1|TRBD1|14|TRBJ2-2
TGCGCCAGCAGCTTCCAGGGGGCATCAGGGGAGCTGTTTTTT
CASSFQGASGELFF
>.|TRBV10-1|.|13|TRBJ2-7
TGCGCCAGCAGTGAGTCGACAGCCTACGAGCAGTACTTC
CASSESTAYEQYF
>.|TRBV10-2|.|12|TRBJ1-3
TGCGCCAGCAGTGCAGGGTCAAACACCATATATTTT
CASSAGSNTIYF
>.|TRBV6-1|.|14|TRBJ1-1
TGTGCCAGCAAACCCGGGCAGGGAAACACTGAAGCTTTCTTT
CASKPGQGNTEAFF
>.|TRBV10-3|TRBD1|17|TRBJ2-2
TGTGCCATCAGTGACAGGACAGGGGGCGTTAGCACCGGGGAGCTGTTTTTT
CAISDRTGGVSTGELFF
>.|TRBV5-5|.|13|TRBJ1-5
TGTGCCAGCAGTGATGCCGTAGCCCAGCCCCAGCATTTT
CASSDAVAQPQHF
>few|TRBV2|TRBD1|13|TRBJ2-1
TGTGCCAGCAGGGGACAGGGGGCCAATGAGCAGTTCTTC
CASRGQGANEQFF